The source of this T cell receptor (beta chain) is a study of somatic mutations in cytotoxic T cells in rheumatoid arthritis. Study results and limitations: Increasing age coincided with elevated CD8+ clonality among rheumatoid arthritis patients, though not among healthy controls.

Comments on this clone: The antigen is unknown.

The healthy controls consisted of blood donors aged 55 to 60 years at the median (range roughly 20-80), 55% of whom were female. This CDR3 has 13 amino acids. V shed 5 bases and J shed 5 bases, with 10 bases lying between them. Germline loops: CDR1 MNHEY, CDR2 SVGAGI. Repertoires were generated with immunoSEQ multiplex PCR, while TCRdb's copy carries only in-frame clones and drops some. The table has fewer than 20,000 clones, roughly 70% seen once. The TCR originated in a woman in her fifties or sixties in good health. The sequenced sample was CD8+ T cells sorted from blood. The rearrangement uses TRBV6-5 and TRBJ1-5; the D gene is possibly TRBD1 (6 bases). In DNA, the CDR3 is TGTGCCAGCAGTCCAGGGGAAGATCAGCCCCAGCATTTT. The encoded protein is CASSPGEDQPQHF.